A single sample is the source of the 14 T cell receptor beta chains below, sequenced in a study of T cell repertoires in cytomegalovirus infection. TCRdb reanalysed the reads using MiXCR and keeps one entry per CDR3 protein. The sample shows about 52,000 distinct CDR3 sequences, around 19% of them seen only once. Antigens of these TCRs are unknown. This specimen consisted of CD8+ T cells from cultured PBMCs, obtained from culture after CMV antigen stimulation. Receptors originate from a human donor in good health (CMV status not recorded). Some clones in this sample may be carry-over from other donors' samples.

A few counts support this clonotype. V gene TRBV7-2 combines with J gene TRBJ1-1; possible D gene TRBD1, 5 bases. Trimming pared 5 bases from V and 4 bases from J, leaving 11 bases between. The CDR3 consists of 13 residues. CDR1 and CDR2 (germline): SGHTA, FQGNSA. This CDR3 is CASSTDRRTEAFF. The CDR3 DNA follows: TGTGCCAGCAGCACCGACAGACGCACTGAAGCTTTCTTT.

V gene TRBV12-3 or TRBV12-4 combines with J gene TRBJ1-1; D unclear. The CDR3 spans 14 residues. V gave up 6 bases and J gave up 1 base, with 12 bases separating them. The CDR3: CASRVPGKNTEAFF. DNA for the CDR3: TGTGCCAGCAGGGTCCCTGGGAAGAACACTGAAGCTTTCTTT.

The sample holds one count of this clonotype. J is TRBJ1-4 and V is TRBV4-1, with 7 positions matching TRBD1. V trimming: 5 bases; J trimming: 7 bases; junction bases outside the gene matches: 7. CDR1 is MGHRA, CDR2 YSYEKL, per germline. The CDR3 has 14 amino acids. The CDR3 protein is CASSDRELGEKLFF. Written as DNA, the CDR3 is TGCGCCAGCAGCGACAGGGAATTGGGTGAAAAACTGTTTTTT.

The chain uses TRBV11-2 and TRBJ2-7; 11 positions match TRBD2. J gave up 6 bases and V 3 bases, and 7 bases lay outside the gene matches. This CDR3 is built from 15 residues. Germline V gene sequence: CDR1 SGHAT, CDR2 FQNNGV. Here the CDR3 DNA reads TGTGCCAGCAGCTTTAGCGGGGGGGATGGTTTCGAGCAGTACTTC. Translated, it gives CASSFSGGDGFEQYF.

The rearrangement uses TRBV7-9 and TRBJ1-4; D not certain. CDR3 size: 11 residues. From germline, CDR1 is SEHNR and CDR2 FQNEAQ (reference sequence). The V and J ends lost 5 bases and 3 bases respectively, with 1 base between them. CDR3 amino acids: CASSANEKLFF. In nucleotides, the CDR3 is TGTGCCAGCAGCGCTAATGAAAAACTGTTTTTT.

The genes are TRBV7-6 and TRBJ2-7; D perhaps matches TRBD1 (7 bases). Per the germline V gene, CDR1 is SGHVS and CDR2 is FNYEAQ. This CDR3 comprises 15 residues. V was clipped by 1 base and J by 3 bases, with 13 bases between them. For the CDR3, the DNA is TGTGCCAGCAGCTTAGGCGCAGGGGGAGGCTACGAGCAGTACTTC. This translates into CASSLGAGGGYEQYF.

This clonotype was counted between two and nine times. The gene calls are TRBV19 and TRBJ1-1; D is ambiguous. CDR3 length equals 15 residues. Germline loops: CDR1 LNHDA, CDR2 SQIVND (reference sequence). Trimming stripped 5 bases from V and 1 base from J, with 14 bases between. The CDR3 coding sequence is TGTGCCAGTAGTTTGGACTTCCCAGAGAACACTGAAGCTTTCTTT. It translates to CASSLDFPENTEAFF.

This clonotype was seen a few times. The V and J genes are TRBV7-2 and TRBJ2-7; D may be TRBD1 (5 bases). CDR3 length equals 17 residues. V lost 3 bases, J lost 0 bases, and 18 bases lay in between. Germline-derived CDR1 and CDR2 are SGHTA and FQGNSA. The CDR3 bases are TGTGCCAGCAGCTTTTGGCCGGCAGGGCCAAGCTCCTACGAGCAGTACTTC. Amino acids: CASSFWPAGPSSYEQYF.

This clonotype showed up just a few times. The gene calls are TRBV27 and TRBJ1-5; D gene ambiguous. Trimming removed 5 bases from V and 3 bases from J, with 8 bases in between. Germline V gene lookup returns CDR1 MNHEY and CDR2 SMNVEV (reference sequence). This CDR3 is built from 13 residues. CDR3 DNA: TGTGCCAGCAGTCCCGGCGCCAATCAGCCCCAGCATTTT. Residues: CASSPGANQPQHF.

This clonotype was seen only a few times. The V call is TRBV4-1, the J call TRBJ2-7; D remains unclear. Germline values: CDR1 MGHRA, CDR2 YSYEKL. V lost 1 base and J lost 3, with 13 bases in between. This CDR3 spans 15 amino acids. The CDR3 DNA follows: TGCGCCAGCAGCCAAGTGATATCTGTGGACTACGAGCAGTACTTC. Protein: CASSQVISVDYEQYF.

Only a few counts were recorded for this clonotype. In DNA, the CDR3 is TGTGCCAGCAGCCTACAACCGGACAGGGACAATCAGCCCCAGCATTTT. It encodes CASSLQPDRDNQPQHF. The genes are TRBV7-2 and TRBJ1-5, with 8 bases aligning to TRBD1. CDR3 length: 16 amino acids. Germline lookup yields CDR1 SGHTA and CDR2 FQGNSA. The V and J ends lost 5 bases and 3 bases, in that order; junction bases with no gene match: 9.

V and J are TRBV27 and TRBJ2-7, with D perhaps matching TRBD2 (5 bases). The CDR3 loop spans 14 amino acids. Germline-derived CDR1 and CDR2 are MNHEY and SMNVEV (reference sequence). The CDR3 bases are TGTGCAAGCTGTTTGTCACAGACCGCGGGCGAGCAGTACTTC. As protein: CASCLSQTAGEQYF.

This clonotype came up a few times. The chain couples TRBV6-2 or TRBV6-3 to TRBJ2-7; D is ambiguous. Germline V gene lookup returns CDR1 MNHEY and CDR2 SVGEGT. Trimming removed 4 bases from V and 3 bases from J, with 7 bases in between. The CDR3 runs to 12 residues. This chain's CDR3 is CASSLRNYEQYF. CDR3 DNA sequence: TGTGCCAGCAGTTTAAGGAACTACGAGCAGTACTTC.

This chain joins TRBV20-1 and TRBJ2-7; D perhaps matches TRBD1 (5 bases). The CDR3 is 14 residues long. Trimming removed 2 bases from V and 0 bases from J, with 11 bases in between. CDR1 and CDR2 (germline): DFQATT, SNEGSKA (reference sequence). For the CDR3, the DNA is TGCAGTGCTAGACACCCCGACAGCTCCTACGAGCAGTACTTC. Residues: CSARHPDSSYEQYF.